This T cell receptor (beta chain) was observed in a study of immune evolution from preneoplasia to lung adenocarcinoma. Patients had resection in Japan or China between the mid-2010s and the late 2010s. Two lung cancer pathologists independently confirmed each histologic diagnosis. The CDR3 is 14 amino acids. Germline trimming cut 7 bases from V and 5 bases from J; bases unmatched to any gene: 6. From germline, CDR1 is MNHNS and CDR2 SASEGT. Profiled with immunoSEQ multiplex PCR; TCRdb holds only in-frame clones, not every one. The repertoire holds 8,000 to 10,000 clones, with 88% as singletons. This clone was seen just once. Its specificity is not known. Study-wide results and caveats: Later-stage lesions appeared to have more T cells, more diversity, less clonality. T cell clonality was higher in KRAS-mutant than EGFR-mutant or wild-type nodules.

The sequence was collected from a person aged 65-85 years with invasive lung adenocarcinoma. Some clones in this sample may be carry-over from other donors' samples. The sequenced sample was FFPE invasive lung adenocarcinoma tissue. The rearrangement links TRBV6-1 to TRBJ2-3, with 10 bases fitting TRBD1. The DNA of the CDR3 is TGTGCCAGCAACCTCGACAGGGGGCAAGATACGCAGTATTTT. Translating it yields CASNLDRGQDTQYF.